The present TCR beta chain was sequenced within a study of blood T cell repertoires in COVID-19. At the level of the study: There were acute and convalescent COVID-19 samples, and they came from the United States, Italy and Spain. The analysed material was cDNA or gDNA that came from T cells, B-cell-depleted T cells, or PBMCs.

Per the original data handling: Amplification of reference gene primers was used by the study to estimate nucleated cell counts. The repertoire was sequenced with immunoSEQ multiplex PCR; TCRdb's copy has only in-frame clones and lacks some. Clone size and the V and J calls come from that table; the DNA yielded D and trimming. The table records under 300,000 clones, just over 85% of them present only once. Looked up from germline, CDR1 is SGHTA and CDR2 is FQGNSA. V was clipped by 2 bases and J by 5 bases, with 15 bases between them. This CDR3 contains 16 residues. This clone was detected only a few times.

The TCR originated in a man in his thirties or forties who had recovered from COVID-19. V and J are TRBV7-2 and TRBJ2-2; a weak D match, TRBD1 (5 bases). The specimen sequenced was peripheral blood. In DNA form, the CDR3 reads TGTGCCAGCAGCTTACGGCTCGGGCAGGGAACCGGGGAGCTGTTTTTT. This sequence encodes CASSLRLGQGTGELFF.